The source of this TCR beta chain is a study of blood T cell repertoires in COVID-19. About the research overall: Donors in the United States, Italy and Spain gave samples during acute or convalescent COVID-19. The cDNA or gDNA used as material had been derived from T cells, B-cell-depleted T cells, or PBMCs.

V was cut by 4 bases and J by 7 bases, with 14 bases left in between. Germline V gene sequence: CDR1 SEHNR, CDR2 FQNEAQ (reference sequence). The CDR3 contains 13 residues. Authors' methods: Reference gene primer amplification gave estimated nucleated cell counts. Measured with immunoSEQ multiplex PCR; TCRdb has only the in-frame clones, and not every one. Clone size and V and J calls were adopted from that table, with D and trimming inferred from the DNA. The sample has 25,000 to 40,000 clones, about nine tenths seen once; the top ten hold about 14%. The receptor's source is a man in his sixties with active COVID-19. Sequencing was performed on peripheral blood. The rearrangement links TRBV7-9 to TRBJ2-7; possibly TRBD1 for D (6 bases). The CDR3: CASSSAGAEEQYF. In DNA, the CDR3 is TGTGCCAGCAGCTCAGCAGGGGCGGAGGAGCAGTACTTC.